This T cell receptor (beta chain) was found in a study of blood T cell repertoires in COVID-19 (TCRdb year 2020). For the wider study: Samples from collaborators originated in the United States, Italy and Spain and spanned both the acute and convalescent phases of COVID-19. The material from the prospective study consisted of cDNA or gDNA derived from T cells, B-cell-depleted T cells, or PBMCs. The dataset comprised deeply sampled blood TCRbeta repertoires from subjects exposed to, actively infected with, or recovered from COVID-19. The repertoires were released in a freely available public database intended as a resource for research on the immune response to SARS-CoV-2. The samples were drawn from the first 160 participants of the ongoing ImmuneRACE study and from under 1,500 subjects provided by 6 global collaborators. Nearly every sample came with metadata listing a de-identified subject ID, COVID-19 status, age in years and sex. Where available, HLA class I and class II types were taken from metadata supplied by the sample provider and were not determined by assay-based typing.

Enrolling through a virtual design, the prospective study's participants ranged in age from roughly 18 to 95 years and lived across roughly 23 United States geographic areas. In the prospective study, cohorts were assigned on the basis of participant-reported clinical history obtained from a screening survey and a study questionnaire. Exposed participants had been in contact, within 2 weeks of entering the study, with a person who had a PCR-confirmed or clinician-diagnosed case of COVID-19. In the prospective study, mobile phlebotomists collected whole blood, serum and a nasopharyngeal or oropharyngeal swab from each participant. Over a 2-month period, participants in the prospective study had the option of providing additional blood draws and questionnaires. Before DNA extraction, prospective study blood samples were shipped either frozen or at room temperature. The CDR1 and CDR2 encoded by the germline V gene (reference sequence) are MNHEY and SMNVEV. CDR3 length: 17 amino acids, cysteine to phenylalanine. The DNA shown is the 51-base CDR3, in frame from base 1. V sheds 4 bases and J sheds 2 bases, leaving 20 bases between their ends.

This clone came up once. Its specific antigen is unknown. No base quality information exists; no much larger clone differs at one position. The immunoSEQ Assay, a bias-controlled multiplex PCR, was used to amplify TCRbeta CDR3 regions from genomic DNA. The source study handled its data this way. The number of nucleated cells in each sample was estimated from the amplification of reference gene primers within the assay. To quantify the absolute abundance of each unique TCRbeta CDR3 rearrangement, sequence reads were collapsed and filtered. Productive Simpson clonality was computed per sample as the square root of Simpson's diversity index over productive rearrangements. As stored in TCRdb, this immuneACCESS dataset retains in-frame rearrangements with V and J assigned. A fraction of the clones does not appear; measured against another copy, unresolved V genes explain less than half of the discrepancy, and the remainder lacks a known reason. D and trimming come from the DNA, and the V and J calls and clone size come from that table. This sample lists about 240,000 clones; approximately 83% were detected once. About 3.6% of the sample is held by the ten biggest clonotypes.

The investigation overall reported the following: How much clinical and demographic metadata was included differed by source and by participant, and the metadata was provided uncurated.

The V and J genes are TRBV27 and TRBJ1-1, with TRBD1 perhaps the D gene, on 6 matching bases. The origin of this receptor is a woman aged 40-49 years who had been exposed to COVID-19. The sequenced sample consisted of PBMCs or T cells enriched from blood (not recorded which). CDR3 reads: CASSSPRGRGPNTEAFF. The DNA sequence is given as TGTGCCAGCAGTTCCCCTAGGGGCAGGGGACCTAACACTGAAGCTTTCTTT.